This TCR beta chain was documented in a study of OX40 agonist ivuxolimab in advanced cancers. Data came from immunoSEQ multiplex PCR; TCRdb stores just in-frame clones and leaves some out. This sample has some 99,000 clones, with approximately 94% found just once. The V end was cut by 1 base, the J end by 5 bases, with 14 bases between. Germline V gene lookup returns CDR1 SGHNT and CDR2 YENEEA. The CDR3 is made up of 15 amino acids. The source is an adult with an advanced solid tumor such as melanoma, head and neck, liver or kidney cancer. The V call is TRBV11-3, the J call TRBJ2-5; tentative D call: TRBD1 (6 bases). The material was CD4+ or CD8+ T cells sorted from blood, obtained in a trial of the OX40 agonist ivuxolimab. The CDR3, as DNA: TGTGCCAGCAGCTTAGGTGAACGGACAGCGGAGACCCAGTACTTC. Translating it yields CASSLGERTAETQYF.